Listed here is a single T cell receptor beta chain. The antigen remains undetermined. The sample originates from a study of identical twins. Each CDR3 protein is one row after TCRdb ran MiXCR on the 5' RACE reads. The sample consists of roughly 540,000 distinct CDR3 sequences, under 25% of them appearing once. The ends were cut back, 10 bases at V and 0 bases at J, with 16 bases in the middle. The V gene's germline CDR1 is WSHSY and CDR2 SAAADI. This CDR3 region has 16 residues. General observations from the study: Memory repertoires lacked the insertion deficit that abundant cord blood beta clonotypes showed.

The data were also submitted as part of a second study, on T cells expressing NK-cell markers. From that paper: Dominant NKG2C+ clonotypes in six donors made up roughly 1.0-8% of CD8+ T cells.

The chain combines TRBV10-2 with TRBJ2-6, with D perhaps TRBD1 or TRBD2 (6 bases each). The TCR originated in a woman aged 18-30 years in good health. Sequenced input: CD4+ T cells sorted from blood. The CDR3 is CAIRGAMYSGANVLTF. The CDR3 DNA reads TGCGCCATAAGGGGGGCCATGTACTCTGGGGCCAACGTCCTGACTTTC.